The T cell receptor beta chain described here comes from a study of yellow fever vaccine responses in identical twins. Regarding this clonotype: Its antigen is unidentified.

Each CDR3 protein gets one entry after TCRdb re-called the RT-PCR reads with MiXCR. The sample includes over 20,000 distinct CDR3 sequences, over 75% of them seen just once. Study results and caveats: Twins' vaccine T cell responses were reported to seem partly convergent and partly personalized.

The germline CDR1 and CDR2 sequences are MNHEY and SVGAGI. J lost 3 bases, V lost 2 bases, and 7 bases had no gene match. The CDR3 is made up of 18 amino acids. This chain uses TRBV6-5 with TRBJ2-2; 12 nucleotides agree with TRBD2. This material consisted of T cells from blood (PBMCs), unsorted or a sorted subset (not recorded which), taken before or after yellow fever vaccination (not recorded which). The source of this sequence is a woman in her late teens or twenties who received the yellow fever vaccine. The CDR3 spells CASSYSLAGGLYTGELFF. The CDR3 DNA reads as TGTGCCAGCAGTTACAGCCTAGCGGGGGGGCTCTACACCGGGGAGCTGTTTTTT.